This T cell receptor beta chain appears in the sequencing data of a study of post-analysis software for immune sequencing data. Prepared TCR beta cDNA libraries contained unique molecular identifiers. MiXCR was run by TCRdb on the PCR reads, yielding one entry per CDR3 protein. The sample contains 820,000 or so distinct CDR3 sequences, around 53% of which appear only once. Notes on the study in general: Controls showed significantly higher normalized Chao1 diversity than did multiple sclerosis patients. Roughly 5 TRBV segments (TRBV5-6, TRBV5-1 and TRBV20-1 among them) occurred more frequently in patients than in controls. When the samples were clustered directly with F measure, those that had been prepared in the same batch showed strong co-clustering.

The CDR3 contains 14 residues. CDR1 and CDR2 from the germline V gene are SGHVS and FQNEAQ. About this clonotype: The antigen is undetermined. Since no conserved phenylalanine or tryptophan closes the CDR3, a read error is the likely cause.

This chain connects TRBV7-8 to TRBJ2-7; D is uncertain. The end of the DNA fits TRBJ2-5 better, so the J call may be wrong. This TCR derives from a girl between 10 and 17 years old with multiple sclerosis. Sequencing input: blood. The CDR3 spells CASSSTRFPKTQYC. The CDR3 region has the DNA TGTGCCAGCAGCTCCACTCGCTTCCCCAAGACCCAGTACTGC.